This T cell receptor beta chain comes out of a study of blood T cell repertoires in COVID-19. Study-wide context: Some COVID-19 samples were acute and others convalescent; all came from the United States, Italy and Spain.

CDR1 is SGHDT and CDR2 is YYEEEE in the germline V gene. V shed 3 bases, J shed 0 bases, and the junction held 13 bases outside the gene matches. The CDR3 contains 18 residues. As handled by the study authors: Reference gene primer amplification in the assay estimated nucleated cell counts. Only in-frame clones appear in the TCRdb table, and some are missing; sequencing was by immunoSEQ multiplex PCR. V, J and clone size were drawn from that table, and D and trimming were deduced from the DNA. The repertoire consists of about 120,000 clones, with over 70% occurring once and the leading ten covering 2.3%.

The TCR comes from a man in his 70s with acute or convalescent COVID-19. The chain has TRBV5-6 and TRBJ2-7; 9 bases agree with TRBD2. The sequencing input was peripheral blood. CDR3 amino acids: CASSSRGGAGGSSYEQYF. The CDR3 DNA follows: TGTGCCAGCAGCTCCCGGGGGGGAGCGGGGGGTTCCTCCTACGAGCAGTACTTC.